This T cell receptor beta chain emerged from a study of CD8+ T cells in alopecia areata. Study-level information: Each day, treated patients took oral tofacitinib twice, at 5 to 10 mg per dose.

CDR3 size: 16 residues. V gave up 4 bases and J gave up 1 base; unmatched junction bases: 2. Germline-derived CDR1 and CDR2 are SGHRS and YFSETQ. Study findings and constraints: Scalp and blood samples kept many expanded lesional clones throughout tofacitinib. Possibly because of HLA-related factors, TCR sharing was less clear across patients than in mice.

As to treatment: oral pan-JAK inhibitor, 5-10 mg twice daily. Following RNA extraction, reverse transcription yielded cDNA that acted as the sequencing template. Assay: immunoSEQ multiplex PCR; the TCRdb copy retains only in-frame clones and omits some. Of more than 200,000 clones detected, over 60% appear once; the ten largest clones hold 3.5% to 5%. This clone has just a few counts. Antigen: not known. J is TRBJ2-6 and V is TRBV5-1; 10 bases are a match to TRBD1. Sequenced here: CD4+ T cells sorted from blood, sampled at week 4, from a patient treated with tofacitinib. The origin of this receptor is a human donor with alopecia areata. The CDR3 DNA is TGCGCCAGCAGCGGGGGACAGGGGTCTGGGGCCAACGTCCTGACTTTC. Amino acids: CASSGGQGSGANVLTF. The complete variable domain, with remaining parts taken from reference TRBV5-1 and TRBJ2-6, reads KAGVTQTPRYLIKTRGQQVTLSCSPISGHRSVSWYQQTPGQGLQFLFEYFSETQRNKGNFPGRFSGRQFSNSRSEMNVSTLELGDSALYLCASSGGQGSGANVLTFGAGSRLTVL.